This TCR beta chain was observed in a study of OX40 agonist ivuxolimab in advanced cancers. The study's findings and limits: Partly responding patients at 0.1-3.0 mg/kg showed some of the smallest clonal expansion. The CD4+ and CD8+ T cells in the blood had expanded clonally by week 6 at 0.1 to 3.0 mg/kg.

Profiling relied on immunoSEQ multiplex PCR, and the TCRdb table lists in-frame clones only, not all of them. The table records 70,000 to 80,000 clones, roughly 92% of them present only once. J gave up 6 bases and V 4 bases, and 7 bases lay outside the gene matches. From germline, CDR1 is SGHTS and CDR2 YDEGEE. The CDR3 is 14 residues long. On this clone itself: What it recognizes is unknown.

Autoimmune disease history or systemic immunosuppression meant exclusion. This TCR was recovered from an adult with an advanced solid tumor such as melanoma, head and neck, liver or kidney cancer. This chain links TRBV5-8 with TRBJ2-7, with 10 bases identical to TRBD1. The sequencing used CD4+ or CD8+ T cells sorted from blood, collected in a trial of the OX40 agonist ivuxolimab. The DNA of the CDR3 is TGTGCCAGCAGCCCGGGACAGGGGCTCGCCGAGCAGTACTTC. As protein: CASSPGQGLAEQYF.